These 21 T cell receptor beta chains share one sample of origin, sequenced in a study of CD8 T cells in Susac syndrome. RNA, at about 0.45 to 1 ug, was reverse transcribed with random hexamers. TCRdb reprocessed the immunoSEQ multiplex PCR reads via MiXCR and lists one record per CDR3 protein. The profile shows about 210,000 distinct CDR3 sequences, 95% of them singletons. The sequenced sample was CD4+ T cells from PBMCs. These receptors were obtained from a human donor with multiple sclerosis.

This chain connects TRBV20-1 to TRBJ2-5, with D possibly matching TRBD2 (5 bases). This CDR3 spans 13 amino acids. With 4 bases removed from V and 5 bases from J, the gap between germline ends came to 14 bases. Germline V gene data show CDR1 as DFQATT and CDR2 as SNEGSKA (reference sequence). The CDR3 DNA reads TGCAGTGCTATTGCCCAGCGGTATGAGACCCAGTACTTC. The encoded protein is CSAIAQRYETQYF.

This chain connects TRBV6-6 to TRBJ2-5, with D possibly being TRBD1 or TRBD2 (5 bases each). Looked up from germline, CDR1 is MNHNY and CDR2 is SVGAGI (reference sequence). The CDR3 is 13 residues long. V was trimmed by 6 bases and J by 5 bases, leaving 13 bases between them. The CDR3 bases are TGTGCCAGCAGCTCCAGGGAGTGGGAGACCCAGTACTTC. Amino acid sequence: CASSSREWETQYF.

The CDR3 reads CASSQPSGGTYEQYF. The CDR3 DNA sequence: TGCGCCAGCAGCCAACCTAGCGGGGGAACCTACGAGCAGTACTTC. The chain uses TRBV4-1 and TRBJ2-7; 10 bases match TRBD2. With 2 bases clipped from V and 2 bases from J, the junction kept 3 bases outside the gene matches. Germline loops: CDR1 MGHRA, CDR2 YSYEKL. CDR3 length: 15 amino acids.

This clonotype was observed once. The J gene is TRBJ2-3, the V gene TRBV9; D gene uncertain. Trimming removed 4 bases at V and 1 base at J, with 10 bases between. CDR1 is SGDLS, CDR2 YYNGEE, per germline. The CDR3 is 14 residues long. The CDR3: CASSRVSGTDTQYF. CDR3 DNA: TGTGCCAGCAGCCGGGTTTCGGGCACAGATACGCAGTATTTT.

The rearrangement joins TRBV15 to TRBJ2-1; D perhaps matches TRBD2 (5 bases). Germline CDR1 reads LNHNV; CDR2 reads YYDKDF (reference sequence). The V and J ends lost 9 bases and 1 base respectively, with 13 bases between them. The CDR3 loop spans 14 amino acids. CDR3 nucleotides: TGTGCCACGGCCAGGACGGGATCCTACAATGAGCAGTTCTTC. This translates into CATARTGSYNEQFF.

This clonotype came up once. V gene TRBV4-1 combines with J gene TRBJ2-5, with 10 bases fitting TRBD2. Looked up from germline, CDR1 is MGHRA and CDR2 is YSYEKL. Trimming at V came to 0 bases and at J to 4 bases, leaving 8 bases not matched to a gene. This CDR3 has 17 amino acids. The CDR3, as DNA: TGCGCCAGCAGCCAAGATCGAGGGACTAGCGTGCGAGAGACCCAGTACTTC. Translating gives CASSQDRGTSVRETQYF.

CDR3 coding DNA: TGTGCCAGCAGCTCAGTCGGTCAGGGCGTATTTCGGAGTGAAGAGAATGAGCAGTTCTTC. Translated, it gives CASSSVGQGVFRSEENEQFF. V gene TRBV11-1 combines with J gene TRBJ2-1; perhaps TRBD1 as D (5 bases). This CDR3 region has 20 residues. Trimming pared 4 bases from V and 7 bases from J, leaving 32 bases between. Germline CDR1 SGHAT, CDR2 FQDESV (reference sequence).

V usage is TRBV19 and J usage is TRBJ2-2; 8 bases agree with TRBD1. This CDR3 spans 17 amino acids. V dropped 3 bases and J dropped 7; count of bases not matched to a gene: 13. Germline V CDR1 and CDR2: LNHDA, SQIVND (reference sequence). CDR3 bases: TGTGCCAGTAGTATCCGACAGGGGCGCCGAGTAGGCGGGGAGCTGTTTTTT. Translation: CASSIRQGRRVGGELFF.

This chain joins TRBV19 and TRBJ2-1; D unclear. There are 12 residues in the CDR3. Germline CDR1 LNHDA, CDR2 SQIVND (reference sequence). V dropped 1 base and J dropped 11 bases, with 9 bases sitting between them. The CDR3 DNA follows: TGTGCCAGTAGTATAGGCCGTGGACAGCAGTTCTTC. Protein sequence: CASSIGRGQQFF.

V usage is TRBV29-1 and J usage is TRBJ2-3, with TRBD1 matching 7 bases. The germline gives CDR1 SQVTM, CDR2 ANQGSEA. Unmatched junction bases numbered 5, after V lost 3 bases and J lost 5 bases. The CDR3 spans 13 residues. The CDR3 DNA sequence: TGCAGCGTTGATGACAGGGTAGGAGATACGCAGTATTTT. Translation: CSVDDRVGDTQYF.

This chain connects TRBV5-1 to TRBJ1-2, with 7 bases fitting TRBD1. The germline V gene encodes CDR1 SGHRS and CDR2 YFSETQ. The CDR3 sequence is 13 residues long. Trimming took 4 bases from V and 8 from J; bases not matched to a gene: 8. In nucleotides, the CDR3 is TGCGCCAGCAGCGCGGAGACAGGGTTCGGCTACACCTTC. This gives the protein CASSAETGFGYTF.

The chain combines TRBV3-1 with TRBJ1-2; 7 bases are a match to TRBD1. Germline CDR1 and CDR2: LGHDT and YNNKEL (reference sequence). The ends lost 0 bases at V and 9 bases at J; junction bases unmatched: 7. The CDR3 is 14 amino acids. CDR3 in amino acids: CASSQEARGRSYTF. DNA for the CDR3: TGTGCCAGCAGCCAAGAAGCCAGGGGGAGGAGCTACACCTTC.

The chain combines TRBV5-4 with TRBJ2-3; 8 bases align to TRBD2. The CDR3 consists of 17 residues. CDR1 and CDR2 (germline): SGHNT, YYREEE (reference sequence). V was pared by 9 bases and J by 2 bases, with 17 bases of the junction left unmatched. The CDR3 region is CATSRGGGSPNTDTQYF. The CDR3 DNA follows: TGTGCCACCTCCCGGGGCGGGGGGTCACCTAACACAGATACGCAGTATTTT.

This sequence joins TRBV27 and TRBJ2-7, with 7 positions matching TRBD1. This CDR3 region has 14 residues. Trimming at V came to 5 bases and at J to 4 bases, leaving 8 bases not matched to a gene. Germline loops: CDR1 MNHEY, CDR2 SMNVEV (reference sequence). CDR3 sequence reads: CASSTRDRVYEQYF. As DNA, the CDR3 is TGTGCCAGCAGTACCCGGGACAGAGTATACGAGCAGTACTTC.

The chain couples TRBV5-4 to TRBJ2-1; TRBD1 is a possible D gene (6 bases). Looked up from germline, CDR1 is SGHNT and CDR2 is YYREEE (reference sequence). The CDR3 length is 14 residues. Between the trimmed V and J ends, which lost 3 bases and 6 bases, there was a span of 13 bases. The CDR3 DNA is TGTGCCAGCAGCTCCTGGACAGTATCCAATGAGCAGTTCTTC. Protein: CASSSWTVSNEQFF.

The chain is built from TRBV12-3 or TRBV12-4 and TRBJ1-5, with TRBD1 matching over 7 bases. V lost 6 bases to trimming and J lost 5 bases; unmatched junction nucleotides: 7. This CDR3 has 14 residues. Here the CDR3 reads CASRRTGPHQPQHF. CDR3 nucleotide sequence: TGTGCCAGCAGAAGGACAGGCCCCCATCAGCCCCAGCATTTT.

This chain connects TRBV12-3 or TRBV12-4 to TRBJ2-3; perhaps TRBD2 as D (6 bases). With 7 bases removed from V and 1 base from J, the gap between germline ends came to 15 bases. The CDR3 runs to 15 residues. CDR3 region: CASNRGVRGTDTQYF. The CDR3 nucleotides are TGTGCCAGCAACCGCGGGGTCCGTGGCACAGATACGCAGTATTTT.

This clonotype came up once. This chain uses TRBV28 with TRBJ1-2, with D uncertain. The CDR3 length is 15 residues. V was cut by 3 bases and J by 5 bases, with 16 bases left in between. Germline V gene lookup returns CDR1 MDHEN and CDR2 SYDVKM. DNA of the CDR3: TGTGCCAGCAGTTTCAGGAGCCCTGTTCGATATGGCTACACCTTC. Residues: CASSFRSPVRYGYTF.

The rearrangement joins TRBV9 to TRBJ2-2, with no clear D. Deletions cut 6 bases from V and 5 bases from J, with 11 bases between. There are 13 residues in the CDR3. CDR1 is SGDLS and CDR2 is YYNGEE in the germline V gene. The CDR3 nucleotides are TGTGCCAGCAAGAAGATGGGTACCGGGGAGCTGTTTTTT. Its translation is CASKKMGTGELFF.

This clonotype was counted a single time. The chain employs TRBV3-1 and TRBJ2-3; 7 bases line up with TRBD2. V lost 4 bases and J lost 6; bases outside the gene matches: 10. CDR3 length: 15 residues. The germline V gene encodes CDR1 LGHDT and CDR2 YNNKEL (reference sequence). The CDR3 nucleotides read TGTGCCAGCAGCCCGACTAGCAGAGGGGCGGATACGCAGTATTTT. This sequence encodes CASSPTSRGADTQYF.

V is TRBV3-1 and J is TRBJ1-5, with 8 positions matching TRBD1. The germline CDR1 and CDR2 sequences are LGHDT and YNNKEL (reference sequence). Trimming removed 3 bases from V and 6 bases from J; junction bases left unmatched: 10. The CDR3 sequence is 16 residues long. CDR3 protein: CASSQSGQGRSQPQHF. The CDR3 bases are TGTGCCAGCAGCCAGTCCGGACAGGGAAGGAGTCAGCCCCAGCATTTT.